This T cell receptor beta chain was documented in a study of CD4 T cell repertoires in COVID-19. Study-level results: Several top expanded SARS-CoV-2-reactive clonotypes were shared by two or three memory subsets.

The assay was immunoSEQ multiplex PCR, and TCRdb's table has in-frame clones only and misses some. The repertoire consists of about 75,000 clones, with under 90% occurring once and the leading ten covering around 0.58%. Worth noting for this clone: Its antigen is unknown. In the same sample, other DNA sequences code for this CDR3.

Germline CDR1 is MNHNS and CDR2 is SASEGT. Trimming took 5 bases from V and 7 from J; bases not matched to a gene: 7. The CDR3 runs to 14 residues. These memory T cells were uncultured and sequenced directly after ex vivo isolation. This specimen consisted of CD4+ T cells from peripheral blood, obtained after recovery from COVID-19. The receptor comes from a human donor who had COVID-19. V is TRBV6-1 and J is TRBJ1-5; 8 bases map to TRBD1. CDR3 nucleotides: TGTGCCAGCAGTCCTCAGGGGGCGAGACAGCCCCAGCATTTT. This sequence encodes CASSPQGARQPQHF.